This T cell receptor (beta chain) emerged from a study of T-cell reconstitution after alpha-beta-depleted transplantation in children. V shed 1 base, J shed 12 bases, and the junction held 10 bases outside the gene matches. In germline, CDR1 is LNHNV, CDR2 YYDKDF (reference sequence). The CDR3 is 15 amino acids. This clonotype was observed at least ten times. Preparation of the TCRbeta library used unique molecular identifiers. One entry per CDR3 protein results from TCRdb running MiXCR on the PCR reads. The sample lists over 70,000 distinct CDR3 sequences, more than 9% occurring once. Source: PBMCs from the stem cell graft donor, taken from the stem cell graft. J is TRBJ1-2 and V is TRBV15; 11 nucleotides match TRBD1. The source is a human donor who donated a stem cell graft to a child with inherited bone marrow failure. CDR3 region: CATSRGGTGGVRDTF. CDR3 DNA: TGTGCCACCAGCAGAGGCGGGACAGGGGGAGTGAGGGACACCTTC.